The 5 T cell receptor beta chains listed next were all sequenced from one sample in a study of Graves' ophthalmopathy and Graves' hyperthyroidism. Amplification of TCR beta CDR3 regions used RNA transcripts. An opening RT-PCR round employed HTBI primers and preceded a second-round multiplex PCR. MiXCR, applied by TCRdb to the multiplex PCR reads, yields one record per CDR3 protein. This repertoire shows some 360,000 distinct CDR3 sequences, roughly 17% found once; its top ten account for roughly 2.3%. Sequences were obtained from peripheral blood. Source of these receptors: an adult woman with stable Graves' hyperthyroidism.

In the case of this clonotype: This may be a read error, as it is one base from a much larger clone. CDR3 DNA: TGTGCCAGCAGTTACCCCCCGACAGGGGGCGGGGAGCAGTGCTTC. Its protein product is CASSYPPTGGGEQCF. This chain connects TRBV6-5 to TRBJ2-7, with 10 bases lining up with TRBD1. CDR1 is MNHEY and CDR2 is SVGAGI in the germline V gene. This CDR3 has 15 residues.

The sample holds many counts of this clonotype. The chain couples TRBV19 to TRBJ2-7; TRBD1 matches at 7 bases. Per the germline V gene, CDR1 is LNHDA and CDR2 is SQIVND (reference sequence). V dropped 4 bases and J dropped 2; count of bases not matched to a gene: 5. The CDR3 totals 14 residues. Here the CDR3 DNA reads TGTGCCAGTAGTAGACAGGGCCGCACCTACGAGCAGTACTTC. Encoded protein: CASSRQGRTYEQYF.

V gene TRBV11-2 combines with J gene TRBJ2-7; 7 bases match TRBD1. CDR1 and CDR2 (germline): SGHAT, FQNNGV. The J segment lost 0 bases and the V segment lost 6 bases, leaving 11 bases of the junction unmatched. This CDR3 is built from 16 residues. In nucleotides, the CDR3 is TGTGCCAGCAGTCAAGGGACAGCTGAAAGCTCCTACGAGCAGTACTTC. Translation gives CASSQGTAESSYEQYF.

This clonotype was picked up many times. The gene calls are TRBV4-3 and TRBJ2-4, with D possibly being TRBD2 (6 bases). Between the trimmed V and J ends, which lost 1 base and 1 base, there was a span of 11 bases. CDR1 LGHNA and CDR2 YSLEER come from the germline V gene. This CDR3 spans 16 amino acids. In DNA form, the CDR3 reads TGCGCCAGCAGCCAAGCGGTTGGAGGGGCCAAAAACATTCAGTACTTC. It yields the protein CASSQAVGGAKNIQYF.

J is TRBJ2-5 and V is TRBV11-2; 7 bases line up with TRBD2. The CDR3 has 15 amino acids. Unmatched junction bases numbered 8, after V lost 0 bases and J lost 7 bases. CDR1 SGHAT and CDR2 FQNNGV come from the germline V gene. CDR3 nucleotide sequence: TGTGCCAGCAGCTTAGAATGGGGGGGTCGTGGGACCCAGTACTTC. It translates to CASSLEWGGRGTQYF.